These 21 T cell receptor beta chains were sequenced from one sample in a study of T cells after yellow fever vaccination. TCRdb reanalysed the 5' RACE reads using MiXCR and keeps one entry per CDR3 protein. The sample has around 340,000 distinct CDR3 sequences; more than 8.5% are singletons. Source: PBMCs, taken on the day of the first yellow fever vaccination. These receptor sequences come from a man younger than 30 who received the YFV17D yellow fever vaccine.

The V gene is TRBV7-2, the J gene TRBJ2-2, with 8 bases matching TRBD1. Trimming cost V 4 bases and J 0 bases; bases outside gene matches: 4. This CDR3 is built from 16 residues. CDR1 is SGHTA and CDR2 is FQGNSA in the germline V gene. The CDR3 here is CASSSDRGSNTGELFF. In nucleotides, the CDR3 is TGTGCCAGCAGCTCTGACAGGGGCTCGAACACCGGGGAGCTGTTTTTT. The complete variable domain, with remaining parts taken from reference TRBV7-2 and TRBJ2-2, reads GAGVSQSPSNKVTEKGKDVELRCDPISGHTALYWYRQSLGQGLEFLIYFQGNSAPDKSGLPSDRFSAERTGGSVSTLTIQRTQQEDSAVYLCASSSDRGSNTGELFFGEGSRLTVL.

The chain uses TRBV11-2 and TRBJ2-1; TRBD2 agrees at 11 bases. Germline loops: CDR1 SGHAT, CDR2 FQNNGV. This CDR3 has 18 amino acids. After removal of 4 bases from V and 4 bases from J, the junction contained 12 bases not matched to a gene. The CDR3 reads CASSSRGGGTSGYNEQFF. The CDR3 DNA is TGTGCCAGCAGCTCCCGAGGAGGGGGGACTAGCGGTTACAATGAGCAGTTCTTC.

There are many counts of this clonotype. V and J are TRBV12-3 or TRBV12-4 and TRBJ2-2, with D tentatively TRBD2 (6 bases). The CDR3 runs to 16 residues. V dropped 3 bases and J dropped 6 bases, with 17 bases sitting between them. Written as DNA, the CDR3 is TGTGCCAGCAGTTTGAACCGAGGGACTCTGCCCGGGGAGCTGTTTTTT. It encodes CASSLNRGTLPGELFF.

To note about this clonotype: One end of the junction does not line up with germline, which may come from a read error. The V call is TRBV15, the J call TRBJ1-6, with 8 bases fitting TRBD1. CDR1 LNHNV and CDR2 YYDKDF come from the germline V gene (reference sequence). This CDR3 has 15 amino acids. CDR3 DNA sequence: TGTGCCACCAGCAGTCGGACAGGGACGAATTCACCCCTCCGCTTT. This encodes CATSSRTGTNSPLRF.

In regard to this clonotype: Since a much larger clone is just one base distant, this may be a read error. The genes are TRBV29-1 and TRBJ2-3, with 7 bases matching TRBD2. Looked up from germline, CDR1 is SQVTM and CDR2 is ANQGSEA. CDR3 length: 13 residues. The CDR3 protein is CSVARGKGDTPYF. CDR3 coding DNA: TGCAGCGTCGCGCGGGGGAAAGGAGATACGCCGTATTTT.

This clonotype was seen ten or more times. The rearrangement joins TRBV12-3 or TRBV12-4 to TRBJ2-3, with 8 bases identical to TRBD1. Losses at the gene ends were 3 bases for V and 4 bases for J; bases not matched to a gene: 6. The CDR3 is 15 residues long. This CDR3 reads CASSLDRAGADTQYF. DNA for the CDR3: TGTGCCAGCAGTTTGGACAGGGCAGGGGCAGATACGCAGTATTTT.

The genes are TRBV27 and TRBJ2-4, with D unresolved. Per germline, CDR1 MNHEY and CDR2 SMNVEV (reference sequence). The CDR3 covers 14 residues. The V and J ends lost 3 bases and 7 bases respectively, with 13 bases between them. CDR3 in DNA: TGTGCCAGCAGTTTGAGTGGGCCCTGGAACATTCAGTACTTC. This translates into CASSLSGPWNIQYF.

There are a few counts of this clonotype. V gene TRBV6-5 combines with J gene TRBJ2-7, with TRBD2 as a possible D gene (5 bases). CDR1 is MNHEY and CDR2 is SVGAGI in the germline V gene. With 2 bases removed from V and 6 bases from J, the gap between germline ends came to 14 bases. The CDR3 runs 14 residues. CDR3 bases: TGTGCCAGCAGTTACAAAATGATGGCGGGCGAGCAGTACGTC. Its translation: CASSYKMMAGEQYV.

The chain uses TRBV6-2 or TRBV6-3 and TRBJ2-7; 7 nucleotides match TRBD1. Germline V gene sequence: CDR1 MNHEY, CDR2 SVGEGT. J gave up 6 bases and V 2 bases, and 13 bases lay outside the gene matches. The length of the CDR3 is 16 residues. The CDR3 loop is CASSYARDSHRVEQYV. CDR3 sequence (DNA): TGTGCCAGCAGTTACGCTCGGGACAGTCACCGGGTCGAGCAGTACGTC.

The chain links TRBV19 to TRBJ2-2, with unresolved D. This CDR3 has 14 residues. CDR1 is LNHDA and CDR2 is SQIVND in the germline V gene (reference sequence). V was cut by 4 bases and J by 3 bases, with 9 bases left in between. The CDR3 here is CASSKRTYTGELFF. The CDR3 bases are TGTGCCAGTAGTAAGCGAACATACACCGGGGAGCTGTTTTTT.

This clonotype was recorded at least ten times. The rearrangement uses TRBV5-1 and TRBJ2-2; a weak D match, TRBD1 (5 bases). Germline CDR1 and CDR2: SGHRS and YFSETQ. Trimming took off 0 bases at V and 2 bases at J, with 11 bases between the two ends. The CDR3 spans 16 residues. CDR3 coding DNA: TGCGCCAGCAGCTTGGGAGGCAGGGCCAACACCGGGGAGCTGTTTTTT. Translated: CASSLGGRANTGELFF.

There are a few counts of this clonotype. The V gene is TRBV11-2, the J gene TRBJ2-1, with 16 positions matching TRBD2. V was clipped by 5 bases and J by 0 bases; unmatched bases: 7. Germline values: CDR1 SGHAT, CDR2 FQNNGV. This CDR3 comprises 19 residues. CDR3 DNA sequence: TGTGCCAGCAGCCCCAAGGGACTAGCGGGGGGGAGCTCCTACAATGAGCAGTTCTTC. Its protein product is CASSPKGLAGGSSYNEQFF. Variable domain in full (rest from reference TRBV11-2 and TRBJ2-1): EAGVAQSPRYKIIEKRQSVAFWCNPISGHATLYWYQQILGQGPKLLIQFQNNGVVDDSQLPKDRFSAERLKGVDSTLKIQPAKLEDSAVYLCASSPKGLAGGSSYNEQFFGPGTRLTVL.

Of note for this clonotype: A read error may produce the germline difference seen at one junction end. The V call is TRBV7-2, the J call TRBJ1-2, with no clear D. CDR3 length equals 14 residues. Germline assignment: CDR1 SGHTA and CDR2 FQGNSA. CDR3 residues: CASSLAVLGYGYTF. The CDR3 coding sequence is TGTGCCAGCAGCCTAGCAGTCCTCGGCTATGGCTACACCTTC.

The chain combines TRBV11-2 with TRBJ2-7; D possibly corresponds to TRBD1 (5 bases). Trimming shortened V by 2 bases and J by 7 bases, and 15 bases separated the two germline ends. The CDR3 extends over 14 amino acids. From germline, CDR1 is SGHAT and CDR2 FQNNGV. The chain's CDR3 is CASSLPLGSGEQYF. The DNA of the CDR3 is TGTGCCAGCAGCTTACCGCTTGGGTCAGGGGAGCAGTACTTC.

This clonotype was seen more than once but under ten times. The chain has TRBV6-5 and TRBJ2-5; no reliable D call. Trimming cost V 0 bases and J 4 bases, with 9 bases left between them. The CDR3 loop spans 14 amino acids. Germline V gene lookup returns CDR1 MNHEY and CDR2 SVGAGI. The CDR3 nucleotides are TGTGCCAGCAGTTACTCGGCCCGGAGAGAGACCCAGTACTTC. It codes for CASSYSARRETQYF.

This clonotype was seen repeatedly, ten times or more. V gene TRBV7-2 combines with J gene TRBJ2-5, with D possibly TRBD1 on 6 matching bases. The germline gives CDR1 SGHTA, CDR2 FQGNSA. Between the trimmed V and J ends, which lost 2 bases and 7 bases, there was a span of 20 bases. This CDR3 spans 16 amino acids. In nucleotides, the CDR3 is TGTGCCAGCAGCTTATCCTCCCCGGACAGCTTCGGGACCCAGTACTTC. It specifies CASSLSSPDSFGTQYF.

This clonotype was recorded many times. This sequence joins TRBV5-5 and TRBJ2-1, with D possibly TRBD1 on 6 matching bases. This CDR3 region has 16 residues. Germline V gives CDR1 SGHKS, CDR2 YYEKEE (reference sequence). Between the trimmed V and J ends, which lost 3 bases and 6 bases, there was a span of 19 bases. The CDR3 DNA reads as TGTGCCAGCAGCTATTCAGGGGTCAACTCCGCCAATGAGCAGTTCTTC. Protein sequence: CASSYSGVNSANEQFF.

The V gene is TRBV3-1, the J gene TRBJ2-7, with 10 bases fitting TRBD1. This CDR3 region has 13 residues. In germline, CDR1 is LGHDT, CDR2 YNNKEL (reference sequence). With V trimmed by 7 bases and J by 6 bases, 6 bases remained unmatched. CDR3 loop: CASISGQGSEQYF. CDR3 DNA: TGTGCCAGCATATCGGGACAGGGGAGCGAGCAGTACTTC.

The CDR3 DNA sequence: TGCAGTGCCCAGAGGACAGGGTTTGAAAAACTGTTTTTT. This gives the protein CSAQRTGFEKLFF. The rearrangement links TRBV29-1 to TRBJ1-4, with 8 bases fitting TRBD1. Germline V lookup: CDR1 SQVTM, CDR2 ANQGSEA. CDR3 size: 13 residues.

This chain uses TRBV6-2 or TRBV6-3 with TRBJ1-1; 7 bases agree with TRBD1. Trimming at V came to 4 bases and at J to 1 base, leaving 15 bases not matched to a gene. CDR3 length: 18 amino acids. Germline V gene sequence: CDR1 MNHEY, CDR2 SVGEGT. The CDR3 DNA reads TGTGCCAGCAGTTGGACTCTCGGGACAGAGGGATCGAACACTGAAGCTTTCTTT. The encoded protein is CASSWTLGTEGSNTEAFF.

This clonotype was recorded a few times. The J gene is TRBJ2-5, the V gene TRBV7-8; 8 bases are a match to TRBD2. V shed 2 bases and J 4 bases; nucleotides not matched to a gene: 12. CDR1 and CDR2 from the germline V gene are SGHVS and FQNEAQ. The CDR3 totals 17 residues. The CDR3 bases are TGTGCCAGCAGCTTATCCCTCCTGTCGGGGGGGGGAGAGACCCAGTACTTC. Amino acid sequence: CASSLSLLSGGGETQYF. Full variable domain (rest looked up from reference TRBV7-8 and TRBJ2-5): GAGVSQSPRYKVAKRGQDVALRCDPISGHVSLFWYQQALGQGPEFLTYFQNEAQLDKSGLPSDRFFAERPEGSVSTLKIQRTQQEDSAVYLCASSLSLLSGGGETQYFGPGTRLLVL.